One T cell receptor beta chain is described in this entry. This record comes from a study of OX40 agonist ivuxolimab in advanced cancers. The wider study: In this trial design, patients received ivuxolimab intravenously at 0.01 to 10 mg/kg every 2 weeks.

Here immunoSEQ multiplex PCR was the method, and the copy in TCRdb shows in-frame clones only, minus some. This sample carries tens of thousands of clones, approximately 90% of them seen once, and the ten largest clones take 6.5% to 9%. The sample in question was CD4+ or CD8+ T cells sorted from blood, obtained in a trial of the OX40 agonist ivuxolimab. This receptor was identified in an adult with an advanced solid tumor such as melanoma, head and neck, liver or kidney cancer.

The CDR3: CAIRVTGGSYEQYF. CDR3 DNA sequence: TGTGCCATCAGGGTGACAGGGGGGTCCTACGAGCAGTACTTC. The V call is TRBV10-3, the J call TRBJ2-7; 9 nucleotides agree with TRBD1. CDR3 size: 14 residues. The V and J ends lost 6 bases and 1 base, in that order; junction bases with no gene match: 4. Germline CDR1 is ENHRY and CDR2 is SYGVKD.